These 9 T cell receptor beta chains were all obtained from the same sample, sequenced in a study of T cells in Graves' hyperthyroidism and ophthalmopathy. RNA transcripts served as the template for amplifying TCR beta CDR3 regions. A set of HTBI primers served as the primers for a first-round RT-PCR of the TCR CDR3. TCRdb itself ran the multiplex PCR reads through MiXCR, one entry per CDR3 protein. The table shows 410,000 or so distinct CDR3 sequences, with roughly 14% occurring only once. The sample taken for sequencing was blood. These receptors originate from a man aged 18-30 years with Graves' ophthalmopathy.

The sample holds many counts of this clonotype. V is TRBV7-3 and J is TRBJ2-3; D is undetermined. The CDR3 contains 15 residues. Germline CDR1 and CDR2: SGHTA and FQGTGA. Trimming removed 4 bases at V and 2 bases at J, with 13 bases between. The CDR3: CASSSSGGYTDTQYF. The CDR3 DNA reads as TGTGCCAGCAGCTCCTCCGGCGGTTACACAGATACGCAGTATTTT.

This chain connects TRBV19 to TRBJ2-3; no firm D call. Trimming took 6 bases from V and 6 from J, leaving 7 bases between them. This CDR3 contains 11 residues. Germline CDR1 LNHDA, CDR2 SQIVND (reference sequence). The DNA for the CDR3 is TGTGCCAGTAGGACTCTGGATACGCAGTATTTT. Amino acid sequence: CASRTLDTQYF. The full variable domain, rest sourced from reference TRBV19 and TRBJ2-3, is DGGITQSPKYLFRKEGQNVTLSCEQNLNHDAMYWYRQDPGQGLRLIYYSQIVNDFQKGDIAEGYSVSREKKESFPLTVTSAQKNPTAFYLCASRTLDTQYFGPGTRLTVL.

This clonotype was picked up many times. V gene TRBV6-1 combines with J gene TRBJ1-2; the match to TRBD1 covers 11 bases. In germline, CDR1 is MNHNS, CDR2 SASEGT. Germline trimming cut 9 bases from V and 7 bases from J; bases unmatched to any gene: 13. The CDR3 runs 15 residues. CDR3 bases: TGTGCCAGTAAGTCGCCGGGACAGGGGGTTTCTGGCTACACCTTC. Protein sequence: CASKSPGQGVSGYTF.

This clonotype occurred many times. The chain carries TRBV7-9 and TRBJ2-7; 7 bases are shared with TRBD1. This CDR3 is 14 amino acids long. With V trimmed by 5 bases and J by 2 bases, 6 bases remained unmatched. The germline V gene has CDR1 SEHNR and CDR2 FQNEAQ (reference sequence). CDR3 loop: CASSGDRVTYEQYF. The CDR3 coding sequence is TGTGCCAGCAGCGGCGACAGGGTCACCTACGAGCAGTACTTC. Looking up the rest from reference TRBV7-9 and TRBJ2-7 gives the full variable domain: DTGVSQNPRHKITKRGQNVTFRCDPISEHNRLYWYRQTLGQGPEFLTYFQNEAQLEKSRLLSDRFSAERPKGSFSTLEIQRTEQGDSAMYLCASSGDRVTYEQYFGPGTRLTVT.

The V gene is TRBV9, the J gene TRBJ1-5; possible D gene TRBD1, 5 bases. CDR3 length equals 15 residues. In germline, CDR1 is SGDLS, CDR2 YYNGEE. V dropped 1 base and J dropped 0 bases, with 8 bases sitting between them. The CDR3: CASSVSGDSNQPQHF. As DNA, the CDR3 is TGTGCCAGCAGCGTATCGGGGGATAGCAATCAGCCCCAGCATTTT.

There are many counts of this clonotype. The chain has TRBV20-1 and TRBJ2-1; 14 bases match TRBD2. CDR3 length equals 17 residues. Germline CDR1 DFQATT, CDR2 SNEGSKA (reference sequence). V trimming: 5 bases; J trimming: 3 bases; junction bases outside the gene matches: 9. The CDR3 DNA is TGCAGTGCTGCTTCCGGGACTAGCGGGAGAGTCTACAATGAGCAGTTCTTC. This gives the protein CSAASGTSGRVYNEQFF.

On this clonotype itself: Since a much larger clone is just one base distant, this may be a read error. CDR3 sequence reads: CGAAGEGTQYF. CDR3 DNA: TGCGGTGCGGCCGGAGAGGGTACGCAGTATTTT. J is TRBJ2-3 and V is TRBV20-1, with D possibly TRBD2 on 5 matching bases. This CDR3 is built from 11 residues. The germline V gene encodes CDR1 DFQATT and CDR2 SNEGSKA (reference sequence).

This clonotype was counted at least ten times. J is TRBJ1-1 and V is TRBV7-6; unclear D gene. V was pared by 9 bases and J by 6 bases, with 14 bases between. CDR1 is SGHVS, CDR2 FNYEAQ, per germline. There are 12 residues in the CDR3. The CDR3, as DNA: TGTGCCAGTACAGTTATCTCTGCTGAAGCTTTCTTT. As protein: CASTVISAEAFF.

The chain carries TRBV16 and TRBJ2-1; 7 nucleotides match TRBD1. Germline values: CDR1 KGHSY, CDR2 FQNENV. Germline trimming cut 0 bases from V and 3 bases from J; bases unmatched to any gene: 5. The CDR3 extends over 16 amino acids. CDR3 coding DNA: TGTGCCAGCAGCCAATCGACCACAGGGGTCTACAATGAGCAGTTCTTC. Residues: CASSQSTTGVYNEQFF.